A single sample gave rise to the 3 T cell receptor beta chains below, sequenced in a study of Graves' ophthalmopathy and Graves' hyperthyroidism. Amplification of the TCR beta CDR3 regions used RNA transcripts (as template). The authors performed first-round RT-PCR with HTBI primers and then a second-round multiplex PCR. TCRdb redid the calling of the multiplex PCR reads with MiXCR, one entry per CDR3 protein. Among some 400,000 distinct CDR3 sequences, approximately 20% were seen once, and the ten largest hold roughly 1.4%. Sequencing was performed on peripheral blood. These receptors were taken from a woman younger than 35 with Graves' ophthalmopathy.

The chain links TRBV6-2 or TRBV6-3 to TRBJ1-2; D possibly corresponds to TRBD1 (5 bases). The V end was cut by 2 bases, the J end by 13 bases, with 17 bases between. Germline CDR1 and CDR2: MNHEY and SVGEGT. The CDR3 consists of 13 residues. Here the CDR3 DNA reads TGTGCCAGCAGTTACGAACGGGGACTTAGCTCCACCTTC. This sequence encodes CASSYERGLSSTF.

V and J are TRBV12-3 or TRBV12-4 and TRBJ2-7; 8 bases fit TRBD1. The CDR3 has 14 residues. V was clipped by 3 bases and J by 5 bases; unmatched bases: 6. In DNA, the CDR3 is TGTGCCAGCAGTTTTTCGGACAGGGAGGACGAGCAGTACTTC. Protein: CASSFSDREDEQYF.

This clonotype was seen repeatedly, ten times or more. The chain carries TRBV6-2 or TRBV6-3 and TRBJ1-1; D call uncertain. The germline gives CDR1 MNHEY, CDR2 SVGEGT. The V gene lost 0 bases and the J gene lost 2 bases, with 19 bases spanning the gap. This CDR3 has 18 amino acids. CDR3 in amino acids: CASSYSIREGFENTEAFF. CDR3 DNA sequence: TGTGCCAGCAGTTACTCGATTAGGGAAGGGTTTGAAAACACTGAAGCTTTCTTT.